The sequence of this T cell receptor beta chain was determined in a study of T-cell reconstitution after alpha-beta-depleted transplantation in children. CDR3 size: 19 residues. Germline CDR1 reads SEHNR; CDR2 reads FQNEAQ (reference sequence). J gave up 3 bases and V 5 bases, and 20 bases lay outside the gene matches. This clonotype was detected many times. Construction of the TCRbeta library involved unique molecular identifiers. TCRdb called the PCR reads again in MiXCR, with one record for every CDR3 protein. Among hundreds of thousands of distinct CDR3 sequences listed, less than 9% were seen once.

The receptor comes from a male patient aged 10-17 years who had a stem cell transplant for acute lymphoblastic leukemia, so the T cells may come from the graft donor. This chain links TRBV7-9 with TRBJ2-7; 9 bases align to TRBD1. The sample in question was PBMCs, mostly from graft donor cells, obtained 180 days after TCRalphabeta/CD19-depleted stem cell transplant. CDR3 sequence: CASSLEQGAHETALYEQYF. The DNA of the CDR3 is TGTGCCAGCAGCCTCGAACAGGGGGCGCATGAGACCGCTCTCTACGAGCAGTACTTC.